The rows below give T cell receptor beta chains drawn from one sample of a study of control samples from healthy donors and cancer patients. TCRdb keeps only in-frame clones here, not all; method: immunoSEQ multiplex PCR. The repertoire includes about 130,000 clones, more than 90% of them detected once, and approximately 6% sits in the top ten. Sequencing was done on a sample of blood. Source of these receptors: a man younger than 35 in good health. The CDR3 runs from the conserved cysteine through the conserved F or W. D genes are given only for firm matches. A row's size may be missing; if present it is once, few, many or a size class.

TRBJ2-5,15,-,TRBD2,TRBV6-1,CASSETRARGETQYF,TGTGCCAGCAGTGAAACTAGGGCGCGGGGGGAGACCCAGTACTTC
TRBJ2-7,14,-,-,TRBV5-6,CASSLLAVSYEQYF,TGTGCCAGCAGCCTTCTAGCCGTTTCCTACGAGCAGTACTTC
TRBJ2-1,17,-,TRBD2,TRBV2,CASSVRTSGGFGNEQFF,TGTGCCAGCAGTGTTCGGACTAGCGGGGGGTTCGGAAATGAGCAGTTCTTC
TRBJ2-7,15,once,-,TRBV10-3,CAISESRDRLYEQYF,TGTGCCATCAGTGAGTCGAGGGACCGCCTCTACGAGCAGTACTTC
TRBJ1-1,14,-,-,TRBV6-5,CASSYGRGNTEAFF,TGTGCCAGCAGTTATGGGCGCGGGAACACTGAAGCTTTCTTT
TRBJ1-2,15,-,-,TRBV5-1,CASSRLGRDGYGYTF,TGCGCCAGCAGCCGCCTCGGGAGGGATGGCTATGGCTACACCTTC
TRBJ1-4,14,-,-,TRBV11-2,CASSFGRTNEKLFF,TGTGCCAGCAGCTTCGGTCGAACTAATGAAAAACTGTTTTTT
TRBJ2-1,16,-,TRBD1,TRBV18,CASSPSRTGTYNEQFF,TGTGCCAGCTCACCATCCCGGACAGGCACCTACAATGAGCAGTTCTTC
TRBJ1-2,16,-,-,TRBV11-2,CASSPSQGANLYGYTF,TGTGCCAGCAGCCCCTCCCAGGGAGCCAACCTCTATGGCTACACCTTC
TRBJ2-7,14,once,-,TRBV2,CASREGGGTYEQYF,TGTGCCAGCCGGGAGGGAGGGGGCACCTACGAGCAGTACTTC
TRBJ2-6,15,-,-,TRBV5-1,CASSLLGSGANVPTF,TGCGCCAGCAGCTTATTGGGCTCTGGGGCCAACGTCCCGACTTTC
TRBJ2-5,14,-,-,TRBV7-7,CASSQSPGPETQYF,TGTGCCAGCAGCCAATCTCCCGGCCCAGAGACCCAGTACTTC
TRBJ2-1,14,-,TRBD1,TRBV6-2/TRBV6-3,CASSYVQGAREQFF,TGTGCCAGCAGTTACGTACAGGGGGCACGGGAGCAGTTCTTC
TRBJ2-1,16,once,TRBD1,TRBV11-2,CASSKKTGTGSNEQFF,TGTGCCAGCAGCAAAAAAACCGGGACAGGGTCCAATGAGCAGTTCTTC
TRBJ1-4,17,-,-,TRBV5-1,CASSFRDPVTTNEKLFF,TGCGCCAGCAGCTTTCGGGACCCAGTAACGACTAATGAAAAACTGTTTTTT
TRBJ2-1,12,-,-,TRBV6-5,CASSPSNNEQFF,TGTGCCAGCAGTCCCAGTAACAATGAGCAGTTCTTC
TRBJ1-2,13,-,-,TRBV18,CASSLDTNYGYTF,TGTGCCAGCTCCCTCGACACGAACTATGGCTACACCTTC
TRBJ1-2,13,-,TRBD1,TRBV29-1,CSAHGGGVDGYTF,TGCAGCGCTCACGGAGGGGGCGTTGATGGCTACACCTTC